Below, 2 T cell receptor beta chains from the same sample are listed, as sequenced in a study of shared clonotypes between healthy human individuals (dated by TCRdb to 2020 to 2021). The library was built by means of the immunoSEQ multiplex PCR assay. Held by TCRdb, this immuneACCESS table contains in-frame sequences only and omits some clones. Under half of the omission traces to an unresolved V gene where checked; the cause of the rest is unknown. The table for this sample lists millions of clones; roughly nine tenths of them were counted only once. The ten top clones hold about 0.13% of the sample. Sequencing was performed on naive CD4+ T cells sorted from blood. Per the publication, the cell subset or site label means: CD45RA+ positively selected. The receptors were sampled from a man aged 18 to 35 in good health.

The rearrangement links TRBV7-8 to TRBJ2-1; 10 bases line up with TRBD1. The CDR3 has 18 amino acids. Germline V gene lookup returns CDR1 SGHVS and CDR2 FQNEAQ. V dropped 0 bases and J dropped 11; count of bases not matched to a gene: 16. The CDR3 coding sequence is TGTGCCAGCAGCTTAGCAGGGACAGGGGCCGGCGCGGGAGTTAAGCAGTTCTTC. This sequence encodes CASSLAGTGAGAGVKQFF.

This chain uses TRBV25-1 with TRBJ1-2; tentatively, D is TRBD1 (6 bases). Germline V lookup: CDR1 MGHDK, CDR2 SYGVNS. The CDR3 runs to 14 residues. Deletions cut 2 bases from V and 4 bases from J, with 11 bases between. CDR3 DNA sequence: TGTGCCAGCAGTGAAAACACAGGGTTCTATGGCTACACCTTC. Protein: CASSENTGFYGYTF.